This TCR beta chain is drawn from a study of T cell responses to AZD1222 COVID-19 vaccine. Findings and caveats of the study: Samples come after the peak T cell response, not at day 14.

Comment on this clone: Its antigen is undetermined.

TCRdb's table, derived via immunoSEQ multiplex PCR, lists solely in-frame clones and lacks some. This table holds approximately 200,000 clones, roughly 92% found once. Trimming took off 7 bases at V and 10 bases at J, with 14 bases between the two ends. The germline gives CDR1 MNHEY, CDR2 SVGAGI. CDR3 length: 13 residues. The sample here was peripheral blood, taken 28 days after the second AZD1222 dose. This TCR was recovered from an adult who received the AZD1222 COVID-19 vaccine. The V call is TRBV6-5, the J call TRBJ1-6, with D perhaps TRBD1 (5 bases). CDR3 coding DNA: TGTGCCAGCATCAGGGACTGGGCATCACCCCTCCACTTT. This translates into CASIRDWASPLHF.